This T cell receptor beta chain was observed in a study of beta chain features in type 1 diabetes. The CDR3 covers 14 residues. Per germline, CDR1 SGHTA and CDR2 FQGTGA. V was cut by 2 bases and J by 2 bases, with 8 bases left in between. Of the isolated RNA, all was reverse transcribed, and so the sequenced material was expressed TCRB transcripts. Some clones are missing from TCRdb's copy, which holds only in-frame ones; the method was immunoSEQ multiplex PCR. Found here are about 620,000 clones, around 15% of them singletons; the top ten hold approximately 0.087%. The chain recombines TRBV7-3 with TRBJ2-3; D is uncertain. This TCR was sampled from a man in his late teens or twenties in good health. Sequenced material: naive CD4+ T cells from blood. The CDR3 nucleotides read TGTGCCAGCAGCTTACCAGCCCACACAGATACGCAGTATTTT. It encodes CASSLPAHTDTQYF.